The rows below give T cell receptor beta chains drawn from one sample of a study of shared clonotypes between healthy human individuals. Produced via immunoSEQ multiplex PCR; TCRdb's table is partial and in-frame only. Among just under 350,000 clones, roughly 80% were seen once, and the ten largest hold 10%. Sequenced sample: memory CD4+ T cells sorted from blood. The receptor source for this set is a man younger than 45 in good health. Each CDR3 is given with its conserved first and last residue. The order of the fields is J gene, clone size, V gene, D gene, CDR3 length, CDR3 DNA, CDR3 protein. The D gene is left open where the match is weak. Clone sizes are given selectively: once, few, many, or a class where the clone is expanded.

j_gene: TRBJ2-7
abundance: NA
v_gene: TRBV9
d_gene: NA
len: 13
CDR3nt: TGTGCCAGCAGCGTATTCGGGGCAGGGGAGCAGTACTTC
CDR3aa: CASSVFGAGEQYF

j_gene: TRBJ1-5
abundance: once
v_gene: TRBV15
d_gene: NA
len: 14
CDR3nt: TGTGCCACCAGCAGAGGCGGCTCGGGGCAGCCCCAGCATTTT
CDR3aa: CATSRGGSGQPQHF

j_gene: TRBJ2-2
abundance: once
v_gene: TRBV5-1
d_gene: TRBD2
len: 16
CDR3nt: TGCGCCAGCCATCCGGGACTAGCGGGCCTCACCGGGGAGCTGTTTTTT
CDR3aa: CASHPGLAGLTGELFF

j_gene: TRBJ2-1
abundance: few
v_gene: TRBV6-1
d_gene: NA
len: 15
CDR3nt: TGTGCCAGCAACCCCTCCGGACAGAAATACAATGAGCAGTTCTTC
CDR3aa: CASNPSGQKYNEQFF

j_gene: TRBJ2-1
abundance: NA
v_gene: TRBV7-9
d_gene: NA
len: 13
CDR3nt: TGTGCCAGCAGCCCTCCCCCCGGCAATGAGCAGTTCTTC
CDR3aa: CASSPPPGNEQFF

j_gene: TRBJ2-4
abundance: few
v_gene: TRBV19
d_gene: TRBD2
len: 14
CDR3nt: TGTGCCAGTAGCCCTAGCGGGGACAAAAACATTCAGTACTTC
CDR3aa: CASSPSGDKNIQYF

j_gene: TRBJ2-7
abundance: NA
v_gene: TRBV25-1
d_gene: TRBD2
len: 15
CDR3nt: TGTGCCAGCAGTGACCCTTTGCGGGAGTCCGGCGAGCAGTACTTC
CDR3aa: CASSDPLRESGEQYF

j_gene: TRBJ1-3
abundance: few
v_gene: TRBV7-9
d_gene: TRBD1
len: 16
CDR3nt: TGTGCCAGCAGCTTACCCGGACAGGGCTCTGGAAACACCATATATTTT
CDR3aa: CASSLPGQGSGNTIYF

j_gene: TRBJ1-4
abundance: NA
v_gene: TRBV15
d_gene: NA
len: 15
CDR3nt: TGTGCCACCAGCGCAGGTGCCCGTGAGGGTGAAAAACTGTTTTTT
CDR3aa: CATSAGAREGEKLFF

j_gene: TRBJ1-1
abundance: few
v_gene: TRBV11-3
d_gene: NA
len: 16
CDR3nt: TGTGCCAGCAGCTTAGTAAGGTGGGCGGTAAACACTGAAGCTTTCTTT
CDR3aa: CASSLVRWAVNTEAFF

j_gene: TRBJ1-1
abundance: once
v_gene: TRBV10-3
d_gene: NA
len: 16
CDR3nt: TGTGCCATCAGTGAGTCAAGTAACGGTGGGGTGGGCGAAGCTTTCTTT
CDR3aa: CAISESSNGGVGEAFF

j_gene: TRBJ1-1
abundance: few
v_gene: TRBV9
d_gene: NA
len: 13
CDR3nt: TGTGCCAGCAACAGGGACGGAACTTACGAAGCTTTCTTT
CDR3aa: CASNRDGTYEAFF

j_gene: TRBJ2-1
abundance: NA
v_gene: TRBV6-1
d_gene: NA
len: 15
CDR3nt: TGTGCCAGCAGTGATTTCGGAGGGGGGTCCAATGAGCAGTTCTTC
CDR3aa: CASSDFGGGSNEQFF

j_gene: TRBJ2-7
abundance: NA
v_gene: TRBV5-5
d_gene: NA
len: 15
CDR3nt: TGTGCCAGCAGCGGGGAGAGCCGGGGGTCCTACGAGCAGTACTTC
CDR3aa: CASSGESRGSYEQYF

j_gene: TRBJ1-4
abundance: NA
v_gene: TRBV19
d_gene: TRBD1
len: 15
CDR3nt: TGTGCCAGTAGTGACCCGGGACAGCGCCATGAAAAACTGTTTTTT
CDR3aa: CASSDPGQRHEKLFF

j_gene: TRBJ1-4
abundance: many
v_gene: TRBV2
d_gene: NA
len: 15
CDR3nt: TGTGCCAGCAGTGAAGCGGGGGGGGAAAATGAAAAACTGTTTTTT
CDR3aa: CASSEAGGENEKLFF

j_gene: TRBJ2-7
abundance: NA
v_gene: TRBV6-1
d_gene: NA
len: 14
CDR3nt: TGTGCCAGCAGTGGTGGGCAGGGACCCTACGAGCAGTACTTC
CDR3aa: CASSGGQGPYEQYF

j_gene: TRBJ2-1
abundance: NA
v_gene: TRBV5-1
d_gene: TRBD1
len: 15
CDR3nt: TGCGCCAGCAGCTCAACCAGGGGGTCCGGGAATGAGCAGTTCTTC
CDR3aa: CASSSTRGSGNEQFF

j_gene: TRBJ2-7
abundance: NA
v_gene: TRBV7-2
d_gene: NA
len: 14
CDR3nt: TGTGCCAGCAGCTTTGAGCCCTCGATCCACGAGCAGTACTTC
CDR3aa: CASSFEPSIHEQYF

j_gene: TRBJ1-5
abundance: NA
v_gene: TRBV28
d_gene: NA
len: 13
CDR3nt: TGTGCCAGCGAATCCTCCTATCGTCAGCCCCAGCATTTT
CDR3aa: CASESSYRQPQHF

j_gene: TRBJ2-5
abundance: NA
v_gene: TRBV6-5
d_gene: NA
len: 15
CDR3nt: TGTGCCAGCAGTTACTCACACTCCATGGGGGAGACCCAGTACTTC
CDR3aa: CASSYSHSMGETQYF

j_gene: TRBJ2-1
abundance: few
v_gene: TRBV5-1
d_gene: NA
len: 12
CDR3nt: TGCGCCAGCAGCTTGGTATTCAATGAGCAGTTCTTC
CDR3aa: CASSLVFNEQFF